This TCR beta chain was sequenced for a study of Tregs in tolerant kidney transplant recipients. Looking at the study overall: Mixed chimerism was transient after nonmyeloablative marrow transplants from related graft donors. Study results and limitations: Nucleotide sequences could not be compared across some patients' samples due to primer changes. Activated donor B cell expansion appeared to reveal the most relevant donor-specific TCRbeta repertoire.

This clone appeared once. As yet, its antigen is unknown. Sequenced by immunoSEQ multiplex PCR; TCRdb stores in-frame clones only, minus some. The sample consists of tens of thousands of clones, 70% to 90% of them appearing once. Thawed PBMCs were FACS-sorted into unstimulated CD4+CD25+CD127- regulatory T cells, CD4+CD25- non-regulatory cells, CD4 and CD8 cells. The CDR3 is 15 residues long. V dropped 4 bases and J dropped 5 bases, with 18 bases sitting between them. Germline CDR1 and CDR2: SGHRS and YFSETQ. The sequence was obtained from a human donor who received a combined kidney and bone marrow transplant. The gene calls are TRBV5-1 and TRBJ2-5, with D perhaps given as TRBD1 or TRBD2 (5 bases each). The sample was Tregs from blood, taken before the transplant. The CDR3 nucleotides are TGCGCCAGCAGCACGGGGCCCACTCGAGGGGAGACCCAGTACTTC. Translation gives CASSTGPTRGETQYF. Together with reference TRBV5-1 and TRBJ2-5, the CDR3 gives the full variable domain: KAGVTQTPRYLIKTRGQQVTLSCSPISGHRSVSWYQQTPGQGLQFLFEYFSETQRNKGNFPGRFSGRQFSNSRSEMNVSTLELGDSALYLCASSTGPTRGETQYFGPGTRLLVL.